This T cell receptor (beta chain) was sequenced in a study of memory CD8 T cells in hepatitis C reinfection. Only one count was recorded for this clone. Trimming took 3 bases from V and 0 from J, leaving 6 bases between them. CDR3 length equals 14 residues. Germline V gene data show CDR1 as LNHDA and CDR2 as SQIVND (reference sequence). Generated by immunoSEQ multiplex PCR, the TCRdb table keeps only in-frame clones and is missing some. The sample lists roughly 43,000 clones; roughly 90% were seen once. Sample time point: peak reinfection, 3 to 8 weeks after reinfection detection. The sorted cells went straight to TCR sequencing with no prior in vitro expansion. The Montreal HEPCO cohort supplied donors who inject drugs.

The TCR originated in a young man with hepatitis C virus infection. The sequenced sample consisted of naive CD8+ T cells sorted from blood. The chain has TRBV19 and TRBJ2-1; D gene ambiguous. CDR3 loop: CASSISGSYNEQFF. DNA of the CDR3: TGTGCCAGTAGTATTTCGGGCTCCTACAATGAGCAGTTCTTC.